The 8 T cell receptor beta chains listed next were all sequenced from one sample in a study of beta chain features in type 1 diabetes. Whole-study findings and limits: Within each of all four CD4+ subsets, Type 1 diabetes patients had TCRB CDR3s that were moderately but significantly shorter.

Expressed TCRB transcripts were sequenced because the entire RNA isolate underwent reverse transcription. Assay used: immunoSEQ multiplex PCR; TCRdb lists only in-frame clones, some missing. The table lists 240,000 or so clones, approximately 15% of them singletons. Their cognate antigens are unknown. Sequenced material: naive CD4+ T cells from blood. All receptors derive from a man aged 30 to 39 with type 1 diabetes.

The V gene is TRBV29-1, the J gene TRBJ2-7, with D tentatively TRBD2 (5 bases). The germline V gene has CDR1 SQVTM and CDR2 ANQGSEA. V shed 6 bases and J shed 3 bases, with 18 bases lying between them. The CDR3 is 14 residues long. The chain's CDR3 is CSVLSLAADYEQYF. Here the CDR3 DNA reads TGCAGCGTACTATCTCTAGCCGCAGACTACGAGCAGTACTTC.

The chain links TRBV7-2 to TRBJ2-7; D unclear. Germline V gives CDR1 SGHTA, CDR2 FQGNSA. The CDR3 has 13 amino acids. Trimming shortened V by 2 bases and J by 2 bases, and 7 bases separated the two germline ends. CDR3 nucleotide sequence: TGTGCCAGCAGCTTATATCAGGCCTACGAGCAGTACTTC. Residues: CASSLYQAYEQYF.

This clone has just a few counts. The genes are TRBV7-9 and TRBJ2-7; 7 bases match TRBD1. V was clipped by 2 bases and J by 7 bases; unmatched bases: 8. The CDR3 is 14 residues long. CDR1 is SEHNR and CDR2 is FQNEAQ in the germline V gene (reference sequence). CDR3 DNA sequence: TGTGCCAGCAGCTTACCCGGGACAGCTGCTGAGCAGTACTTC. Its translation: CASSLPGTAAEQYF.

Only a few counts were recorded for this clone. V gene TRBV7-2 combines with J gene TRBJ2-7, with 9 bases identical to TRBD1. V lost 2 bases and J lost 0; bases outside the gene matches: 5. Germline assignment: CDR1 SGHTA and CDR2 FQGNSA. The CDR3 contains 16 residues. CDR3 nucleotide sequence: TGTGCCAGCAGCTTACGGACAGGGGCTAGCTCCTACGAGCAGTACTTC. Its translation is CASSLRTGASSYEQYF.

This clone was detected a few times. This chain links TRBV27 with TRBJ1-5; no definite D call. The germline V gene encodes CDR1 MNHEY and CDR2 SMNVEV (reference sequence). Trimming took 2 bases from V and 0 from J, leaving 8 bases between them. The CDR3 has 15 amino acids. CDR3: CASSLGPNSNQPQHF. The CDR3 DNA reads TGTGCCAGCAGTTTAGGGCCTAATAGCAATCAGCCCCAGCATTTT.

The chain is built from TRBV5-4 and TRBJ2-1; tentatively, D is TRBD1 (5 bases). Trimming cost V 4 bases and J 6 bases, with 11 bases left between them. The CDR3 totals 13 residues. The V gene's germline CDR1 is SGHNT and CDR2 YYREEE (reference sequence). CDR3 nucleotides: TGTGCCAGCAGCCACCAGGGTCTCAATGAGCAGTTCTTC. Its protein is CASSHQGLNEQFF.

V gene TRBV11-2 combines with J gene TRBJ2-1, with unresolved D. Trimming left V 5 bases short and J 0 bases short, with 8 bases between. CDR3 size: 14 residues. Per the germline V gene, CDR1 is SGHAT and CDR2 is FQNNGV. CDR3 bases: TGTGCCAGCAGCCAGGTTGGCTCCTACAATGAGCAGTTCTTC. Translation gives CASSQVGSYNEQFF.

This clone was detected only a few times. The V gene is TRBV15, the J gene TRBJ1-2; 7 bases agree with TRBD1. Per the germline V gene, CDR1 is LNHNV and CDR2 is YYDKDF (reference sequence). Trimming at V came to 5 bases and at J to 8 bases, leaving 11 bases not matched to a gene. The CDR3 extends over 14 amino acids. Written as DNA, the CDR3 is TGTGCCACCAGCGGACACAGGGGAGGAGCGGGCTACACCTTC. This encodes CATSGHRGGAGYTF.